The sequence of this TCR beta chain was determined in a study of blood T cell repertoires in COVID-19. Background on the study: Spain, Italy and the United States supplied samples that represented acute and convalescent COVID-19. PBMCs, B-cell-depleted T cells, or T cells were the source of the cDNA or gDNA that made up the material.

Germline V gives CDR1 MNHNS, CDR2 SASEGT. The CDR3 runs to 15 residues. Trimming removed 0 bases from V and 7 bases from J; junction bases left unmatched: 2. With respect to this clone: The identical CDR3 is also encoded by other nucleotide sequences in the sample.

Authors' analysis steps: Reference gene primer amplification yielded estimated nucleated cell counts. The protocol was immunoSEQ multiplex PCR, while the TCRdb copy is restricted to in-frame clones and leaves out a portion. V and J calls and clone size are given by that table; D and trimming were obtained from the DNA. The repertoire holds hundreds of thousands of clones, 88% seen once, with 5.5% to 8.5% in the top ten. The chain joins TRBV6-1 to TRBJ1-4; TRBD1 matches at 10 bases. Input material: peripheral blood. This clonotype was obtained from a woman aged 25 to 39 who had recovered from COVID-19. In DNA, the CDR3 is TGTGCCAGCAGTGAAGCGACAGGGGGCGCTGAAAAACTGTTTTTT. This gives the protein CASSEATGGAEKLFF.